This TCR beta chain was retrieved from a study of blood T cell repertoires in COVID-19 (dated by TCRdb to about 2020). Study-level background: Samples covering the acute and convalescent phases of COVID-19 were provided by collaborators in the United States, Italy and Spain. A freely available public database, intended as a resource for researchers studying the immune response to SARS-CoV-2, is where the repertoires were released. Deeply sampled blood TCRbeta repertoires from subjects exposed to, actively infected with, or recovered from COVID-19 were included in the dataset. Sample metadata almost always included a de-identified subject ID, COVID-19 status, age in years and sex. The samples were drawn from two sources: the first 160 participants of the ongoing ImmuneRACE study, and approximately 1,300 subjects contributed by 6 global collaborators. The material from the prospective study consisted of cDNA or gDNA derived from T cells, B-cell-depleted T cells, or PBMCs. HLA class I and class II types, where available, came from metadata supplied by the sample provider rather than from assay-based typing. Results the study describes overall, beyond this receptor: How much clinical and demographic metadata was included differed by source and by participant, and the metadata was provided uncurated.

In the case of this clone: What antigen it recognizes has not been identified. There are no base qualities to consult, and no much larger clone falls within one base.

TCRbeta CDR3 regions were amplified from genomic DNA by means of the immunoSEQ Assay, a bias-controlled multiplex PCR. The source study handled its data this way. The number of nucleated cells in each sample was estimated from the amplification of reference gene primers within the assay. To quantify the absolute abundance of each unique TCRbeta CDR3 rearrangement, sequence reads were collapsed and filtered. For each sample, productive Simpson clonality was calculated as the square root of Simpson's diversity index over productive rearrangements. TCRdb carries this immuneACCESS record with in-frame sequences only. Its versions omit some clonotypes, under half of them owing to an unresolved V gene in the studies checked, with the rest unexplained. Clonal size and the V and J genes are those of that table, whereas D and trimming came from the DNA. For this sample there are 90,000 or so clones; approximately 89% appear just once. Together, the top ten hold more than 9.5% of the sample.

Collaborating institutions collected whole blood in K2EDTA tubes following their own protocols. Collaborator samples were shipped for TCRbeta analysis as frozen whole blood, isolated PBMCs, or DNA extracted from either sample type. The germline V gene supplies CDR1 KGHSH and CDR2 LQKENI. V drops 2 bases and J drops 3 bases, leaving 13 bases in between. The CDR3 goes from the cysteine to the phenylalanine over 15 residues. Left in the record is the CDR3 DNA by itself, 45 bases read in frame from the first base. This sequence originates from an elderly man with acute or convalescent COVID-19. In this chain, TRBV18 is recombined with TRBJ1-2; the D region possibly corresponds to TRBD1 (6 bases align). The sequencing sample was made of peripheral blood. The CDR3 protein is CASSPSRGEHYGYTF. The bases read TGTGCCAGCTCACCAAGCAGGGGTGAGCACTATGGCTACACCTTC.